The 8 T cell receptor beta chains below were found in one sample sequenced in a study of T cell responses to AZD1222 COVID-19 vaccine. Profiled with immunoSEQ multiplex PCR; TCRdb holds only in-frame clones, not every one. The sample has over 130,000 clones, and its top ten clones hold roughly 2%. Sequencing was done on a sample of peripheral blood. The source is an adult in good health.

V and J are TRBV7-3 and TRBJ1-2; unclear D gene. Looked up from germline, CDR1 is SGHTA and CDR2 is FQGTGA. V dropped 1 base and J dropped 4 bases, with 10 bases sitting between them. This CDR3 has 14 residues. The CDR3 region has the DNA TGTGCCAGCAGCTTAAACCGTCGGGGCTATGGCTACACCTTC. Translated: CASSLNRRGYGYTF.

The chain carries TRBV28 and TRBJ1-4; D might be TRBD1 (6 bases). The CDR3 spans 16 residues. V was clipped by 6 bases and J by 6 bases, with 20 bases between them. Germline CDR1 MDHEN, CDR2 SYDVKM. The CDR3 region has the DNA TGTGCCAGCAGCCCTACCGGGACGAGGGGGGATGAAAAACTGTTTTTT. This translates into CASSPTGTRGDEKLFF.

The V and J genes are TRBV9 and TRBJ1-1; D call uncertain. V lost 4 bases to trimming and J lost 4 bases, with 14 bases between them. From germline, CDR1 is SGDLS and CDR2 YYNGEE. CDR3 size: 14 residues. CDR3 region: CASSSRPGGTEAFF. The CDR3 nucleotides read TGTGCCAGCAGCTCCAGACCGGGAGGCACTGAAGCTTTCTTT.

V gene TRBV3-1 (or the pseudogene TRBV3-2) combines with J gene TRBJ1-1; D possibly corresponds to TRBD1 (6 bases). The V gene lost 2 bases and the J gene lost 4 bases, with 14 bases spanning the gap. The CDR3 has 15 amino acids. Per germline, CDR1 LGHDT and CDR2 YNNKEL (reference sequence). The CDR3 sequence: CASSQTSRGFTEAFF. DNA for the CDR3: TGTGCCAGCAGCCAAACGTCCAGGGGTTTCACTGAAGCTTTCTTT.

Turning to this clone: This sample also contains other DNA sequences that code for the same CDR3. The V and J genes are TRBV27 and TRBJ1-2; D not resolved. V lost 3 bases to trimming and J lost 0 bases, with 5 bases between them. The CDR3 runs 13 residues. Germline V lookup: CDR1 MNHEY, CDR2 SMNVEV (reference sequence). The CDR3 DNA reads TGTGCCAGCAGTTTTAGTGCTAACTATGGCTACACCTTC. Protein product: CASSFSANYGYTF.

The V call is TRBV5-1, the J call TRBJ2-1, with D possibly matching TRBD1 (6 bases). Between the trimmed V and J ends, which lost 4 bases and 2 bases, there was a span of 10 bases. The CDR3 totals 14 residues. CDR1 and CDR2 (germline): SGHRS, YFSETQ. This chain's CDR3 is CASSAGQTYNEQFF. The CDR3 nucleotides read TGCGCCAGCAGCGCCGGACAGACCTACAATGAGCAGTTCTTC.

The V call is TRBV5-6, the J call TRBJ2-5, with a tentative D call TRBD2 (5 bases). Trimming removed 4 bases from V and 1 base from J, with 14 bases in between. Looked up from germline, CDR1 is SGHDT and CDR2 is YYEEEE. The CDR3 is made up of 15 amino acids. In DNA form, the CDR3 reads TGTGCCAGCAGCCCCGGACTGACACTCCAAGAGACCCAGTACTTC. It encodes CASSPGLTLQETQYF.

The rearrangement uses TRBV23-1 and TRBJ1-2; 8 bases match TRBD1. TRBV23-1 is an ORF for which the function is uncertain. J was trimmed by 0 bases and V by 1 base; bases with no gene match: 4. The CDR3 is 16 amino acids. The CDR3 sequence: CASSQWDRSPNYGYTF. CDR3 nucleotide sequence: TGCGCCAGCAGTCAATGGGACAGGAGCCCTAACTATGGCTACACCTTC.